This T cell receptor (beta chain) was obtained from a study of Ad26.COV2.S vaccination and SARS-CoV-2 variants. TCRdb's copy holds only in-frame clones and misses some; the assay was immunoSEQ multiplex PCR. Among 380,000 or so clones listed, 80% to 90% were seen once. Treatment meaning: around 19 received Ad26.COV2.S at low or high dose, single or two shots; about 5 received placebo; per-sample allocation not given. Samples were taken on day 63 after the first vaccine or placebo injection. Trimming cost V 5 bases and J 4 bases; bases outside gene matches: 6. Germline assignment: CDR1 MDHEN and CDR2 SYDVKM. This CDR3 is 15 amino acids long.

The source is a person aged 18-60 years who received the Ad26.COV2.S COVID-19 vaccine or a placebo. The rearrangement uses TRBV28 and TRBJ2-2; TRBD2 agrees at 8 bases. The sample in question was peripheral blood, obtained in a trial of Ad26.COV2.S vaccine versus placebo. The CDR3 sequence: CASSPGGVFTGELFF. The CDR3, as DNA: TGTGCCAGCAGTCCCGGGGGGGTGTTCACCGGGGAGCTGTTTTTT. The complete variable domain, with remaining parts taken from reference TRBV28 and TRBJ2-2, reads DVKVTQSSRYLVKRTGEKVFLECVQDMDHENMFWYRQDPGLGLRLIYFSYDVKMKEKGDIPEGYSVSREKKERFSLILESASTNQTSMYLCASSPGGVFTGELFFGEGSRLTVL.